This TCR beta chain comes out of a study of vaccination effects on CD4 cells after COVID-19. Turning to the study itself: PBMC cultures contained about 2 million cells per well, approximately 10 IU/ml IL-2 and around 9.3 ug/ml peptides.

Sequenced by immunoSEQ multiplex PCR; TCRdb stores in-frame clones only, minus some. The sample contains tens of thousands of clones, approximately 73% of which appear only once. Trimming took off 5 bases at V and 3 bases at J, with 14 bases between the two ends. Germline CDR1 is LNHNV and CDR2 is YYDKDF (reference sequence). CDR3 length: 15 residues. CD4+ T cell isolation took place after approximately 11 days of culture. Worth noting for this clone: Antigen unknown.

The sequence derives from a human donor who received a COVID-19 vaccine. This chain connects TRBV15 to TRBJ1-5; D might be TRBD1 (5 bases). The sample was CD4+ T cells from PBMCs cultured without peptide, taken before COVID-19 vaccination. CDR3: CATSRGRAFNQPQHF. DNA of the CDR3: TGTGCCACCAGCCGTGGCAGGGCCTTCAATCAGCCCCAGCATTTT.